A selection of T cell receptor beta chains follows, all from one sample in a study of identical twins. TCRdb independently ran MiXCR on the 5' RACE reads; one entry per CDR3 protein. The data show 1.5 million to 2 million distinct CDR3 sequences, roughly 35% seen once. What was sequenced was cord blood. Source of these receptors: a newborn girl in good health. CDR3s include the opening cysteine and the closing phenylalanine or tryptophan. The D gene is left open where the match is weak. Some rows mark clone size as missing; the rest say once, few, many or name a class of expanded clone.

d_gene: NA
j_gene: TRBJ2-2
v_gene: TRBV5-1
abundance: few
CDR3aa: CASSLRLSNTGELFF
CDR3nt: TGCGCCAGCAGCTTGAGACTATCGAACACCGGGGAGCTGTTTTTT

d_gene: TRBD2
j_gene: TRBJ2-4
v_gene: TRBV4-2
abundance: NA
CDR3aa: CASSQEEGLAGNEQYF
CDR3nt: TGTGCCAGCAGCCAAGAAGAGGGACTAGCGGGAAATGAGCAGTACTTC

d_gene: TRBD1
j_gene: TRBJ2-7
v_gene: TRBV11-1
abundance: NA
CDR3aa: CASSFRDRGSHEQYF
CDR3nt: TGTGCCAGCAGCTTTCGGGACAGGGGGTCCCACGAGCAGTACTTC

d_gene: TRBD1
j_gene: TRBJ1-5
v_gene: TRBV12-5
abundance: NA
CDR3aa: CASGAHRDRGVLSNQPQHF
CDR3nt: TGTGCTAGTGGTGCGCACCGGGACAGGGGAGTTCTTAGCAATCAGCCCCAGCATTTT

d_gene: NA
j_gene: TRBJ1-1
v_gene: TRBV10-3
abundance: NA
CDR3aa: CAISESGGVGAFF
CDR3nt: TGTGCCATCAGTGAGTCCGGGGGGGTTGGAGCTTTCTTT

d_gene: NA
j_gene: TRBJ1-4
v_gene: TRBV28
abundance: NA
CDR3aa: CASRGREEKLFF
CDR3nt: TGTGCCAGCAGGGGAAGAGAAGAAAAACTGTTTTTT

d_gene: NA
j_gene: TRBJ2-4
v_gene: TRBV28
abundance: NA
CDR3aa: CASRGHELAKNIQYF
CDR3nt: TGTGCCAGCAGGGGGCATGAGCTAGCCAAAAACATTCAGTACTTC

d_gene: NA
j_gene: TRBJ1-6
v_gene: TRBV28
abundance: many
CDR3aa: CASRPDRFNSPLHF
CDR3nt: TGTGCCAGCAGACCTGACCGCTTTAATTCACCCCTCCACTTT

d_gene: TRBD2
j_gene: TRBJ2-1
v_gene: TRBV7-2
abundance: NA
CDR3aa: CASSLVGTSGYNGQFF
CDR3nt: TGTGCCAGCAGCTTAGTGGGGACTAGCGGATACAATGGGCAGTTCTTC

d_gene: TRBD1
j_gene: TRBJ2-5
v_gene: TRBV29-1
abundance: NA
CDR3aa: CSVESLDRGRETQYF
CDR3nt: TGCAGCGTTGAAAGTTTAGACAGGGGGAGGGAGACCCAGTACTTC

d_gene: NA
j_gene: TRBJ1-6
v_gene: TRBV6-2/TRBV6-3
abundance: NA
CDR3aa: CASNTGAEPLHF
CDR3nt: TGTGCCAGCAATACGGGGGCAGAACCCCTCCACTTT

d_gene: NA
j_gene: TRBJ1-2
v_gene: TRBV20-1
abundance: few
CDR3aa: CSAPDLYGYTF
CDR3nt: TGCAGTGCTCCCGACCTGTATGGCTACACCTTC

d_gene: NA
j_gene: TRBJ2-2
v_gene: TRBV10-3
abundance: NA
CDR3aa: CAISGGVENTGELFF
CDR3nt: TGTGCCATCAGTGGCGGGGTCGAGAACACCGGGGAGCTGTTTTTT

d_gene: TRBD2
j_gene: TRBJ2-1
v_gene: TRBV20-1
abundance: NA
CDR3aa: CSARDPYRLAGETSSYNEQFF
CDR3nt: TGCAGTGCTAGAGATCCGTATCGACTAGCGGGAGAGACGAGCTCCTACAATGAGCAGTTCTTC

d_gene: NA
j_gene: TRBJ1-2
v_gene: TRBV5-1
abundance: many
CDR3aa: CASSLDGERYGYTF
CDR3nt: TGCGCCAGCAGCTTGGATGGAGAGCGGTATGGCTACACCTTC

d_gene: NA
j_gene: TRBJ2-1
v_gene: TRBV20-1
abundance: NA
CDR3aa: CSARALGPGSYNEQFF
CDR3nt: TGCAGTGCTAGAGCCCTCGGACCCGGCTCCTACAATGAGCAGTTCTTC

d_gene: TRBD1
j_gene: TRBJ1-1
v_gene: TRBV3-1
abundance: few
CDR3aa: CASSRSYRGTNEAFF
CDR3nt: TGTGCCAGCAGCCGTTCTTACAGGGGGACAAATGAAGCTTTCTTT

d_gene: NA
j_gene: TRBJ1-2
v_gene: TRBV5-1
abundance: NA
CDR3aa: CASSVQGFNYGYTF
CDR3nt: TGCGCCAGCAGCGTACAGGGTTTTAACTATGGCTACACCTTC

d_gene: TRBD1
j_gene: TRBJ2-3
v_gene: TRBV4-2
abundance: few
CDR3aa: CASSQADRGRTDTQYF
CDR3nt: TGTGCCAGCAGCCAAGCGGACAGGGGGCGCACAGATACGCAGTATTTT